Listed below are T cell receptor beta chains from one sample, sequenced in a study of beta chain features in type 1 diabetes. Sequenced by immunoSEQ multiplex PCR; TCRdb stores in-frame clones only, minus some. The sample lists roughly 330,000 clones, approximately 15% occurring once. Material: naive CD4+ T cells from blood. These receptors were obtained from a woman under 30 with type 1 diabetes. CDR3s include the opening cysteine and the closing phenylalanine or tryptophan.

J gene | V gene | CDR3 protein
TRBJ1-4 | TRBV30 | CAWSVTTGEKLFF
TRBJ2-1 | TRBV6-1 | CASSGAPGQGDNEQFF
TRBJ1-1 | TRBV9 | CASSTQGNTEAFF
TRBJ2-1 | TRBV19 | CASSIVTSSYNEQFF
TRBJ2-2 | TRBV19 | CASLPRGTGELFF
TRBJ2-5 | TRBV5-4 | CASSSNDWYRQETQYF
TRBJ2-1 | TRBV11-2 | CASSPVGGQGTEQFF
TRBJ1-1 | TRBV9 | CASSVVTGMNTEAFF
TRBJ2-3 | TRBV2 | CASSERTSTDTQYF
TRBJ1-5 | TRBV18 | CASSPSLQGQPQHF
TRBJ2-1 | TRBV5-1 | CASSPGGADARPRYNEQFF
TRBJ2-1 | TRBV29-1 | CSGRTGGSHNEQFF
TRBJ2-1 | TRBV7-9 | CAIRRTSGIYNEQFF
TRBJ2-2 | TRBV19 | CASSMAPLAGVGTGELFF
TRBJ2-5 | TRBV7-2 | CASSYRAASGMETQYF
TRBJ2-3 | TRBV19 | CASTPGTRGADTQYF
TRBJ2-3 | TRBV5-6 | CASSLFGVRGDTQYF
TRBJ2-4 | TRBV29-1 | CSVTGRLAKNIQYF
TRBJ2-6 | TRBV11-2 | CASSLRGSGANVLTF
TRBJ2-5 | TRBV9 | CASSVAERRQQETQYF
TRBJ2-3 | TRBV5-4 | CASTYSSGSHTDTQYF
TRBJ1-2 | TRBV4-1 | CASSQDRQGVYGYTF
TRBJ1-2 | TRBV18 | CASSPTGDGYTF
TRBJ2-3 | TRBV6-5 | CASSYSFLATDTQYF
TRBJ2-1 | TRBV7-2 | CASSLDPQASFPSYNEQFF